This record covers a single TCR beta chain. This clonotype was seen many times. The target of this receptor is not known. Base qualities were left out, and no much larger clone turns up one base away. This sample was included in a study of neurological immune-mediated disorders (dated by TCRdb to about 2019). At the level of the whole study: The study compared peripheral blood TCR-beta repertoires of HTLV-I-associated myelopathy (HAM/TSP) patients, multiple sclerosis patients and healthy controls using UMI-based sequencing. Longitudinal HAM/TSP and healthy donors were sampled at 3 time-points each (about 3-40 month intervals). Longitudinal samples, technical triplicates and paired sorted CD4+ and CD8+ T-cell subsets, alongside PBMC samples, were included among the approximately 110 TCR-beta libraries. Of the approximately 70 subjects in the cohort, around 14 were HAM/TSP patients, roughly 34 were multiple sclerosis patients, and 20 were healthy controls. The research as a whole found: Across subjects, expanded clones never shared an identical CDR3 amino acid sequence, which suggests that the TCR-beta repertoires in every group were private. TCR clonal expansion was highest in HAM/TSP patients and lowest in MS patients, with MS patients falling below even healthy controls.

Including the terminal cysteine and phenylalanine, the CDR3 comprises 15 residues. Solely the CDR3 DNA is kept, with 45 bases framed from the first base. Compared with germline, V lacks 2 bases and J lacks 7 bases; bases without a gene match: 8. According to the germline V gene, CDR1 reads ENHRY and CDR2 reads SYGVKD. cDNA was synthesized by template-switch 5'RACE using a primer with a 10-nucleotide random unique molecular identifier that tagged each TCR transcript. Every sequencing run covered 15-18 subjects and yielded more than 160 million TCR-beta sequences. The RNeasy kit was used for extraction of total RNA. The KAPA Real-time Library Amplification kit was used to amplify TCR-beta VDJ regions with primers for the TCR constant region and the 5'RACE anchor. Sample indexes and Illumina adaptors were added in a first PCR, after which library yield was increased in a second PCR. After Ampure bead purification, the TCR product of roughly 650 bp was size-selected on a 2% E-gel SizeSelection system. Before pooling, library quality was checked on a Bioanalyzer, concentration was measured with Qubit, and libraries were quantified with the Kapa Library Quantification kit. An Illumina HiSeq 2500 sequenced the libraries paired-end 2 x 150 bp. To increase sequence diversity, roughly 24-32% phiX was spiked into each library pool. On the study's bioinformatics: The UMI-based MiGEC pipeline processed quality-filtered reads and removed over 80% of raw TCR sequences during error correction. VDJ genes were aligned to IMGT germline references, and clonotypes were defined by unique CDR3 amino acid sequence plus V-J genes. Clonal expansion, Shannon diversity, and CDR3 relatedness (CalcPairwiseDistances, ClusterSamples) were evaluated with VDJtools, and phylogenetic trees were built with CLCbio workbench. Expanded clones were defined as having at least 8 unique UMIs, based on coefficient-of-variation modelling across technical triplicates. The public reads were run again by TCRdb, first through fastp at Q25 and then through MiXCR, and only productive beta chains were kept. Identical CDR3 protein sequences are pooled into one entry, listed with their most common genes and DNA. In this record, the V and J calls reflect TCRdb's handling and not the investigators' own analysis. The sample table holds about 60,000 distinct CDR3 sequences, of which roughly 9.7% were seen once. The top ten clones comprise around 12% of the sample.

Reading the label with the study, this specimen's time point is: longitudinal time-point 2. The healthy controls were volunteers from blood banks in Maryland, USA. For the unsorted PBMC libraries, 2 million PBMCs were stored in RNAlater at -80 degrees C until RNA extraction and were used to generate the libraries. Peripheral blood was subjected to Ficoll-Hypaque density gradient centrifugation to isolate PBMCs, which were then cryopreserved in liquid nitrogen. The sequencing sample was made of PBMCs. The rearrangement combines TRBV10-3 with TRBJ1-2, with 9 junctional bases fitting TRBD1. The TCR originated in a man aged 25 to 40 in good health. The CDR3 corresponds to CAISEGNRGRFGYTF. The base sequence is TGTGCCATCAGTGAGGGGAACAGGGGGCGTTTTGGCTACACCTTC.